This T cell receptor (beta chain) was sequenced for a study of metastatic and nonmetastatic thyroid tumors. Original analysis: Construction of a distant-metastasis classifier for papillary thyroid cancer relied on CDR3 differences across clinicopathological groups. TCRdb re-called the PCR reads through MiXCR. TCRdb assigned the V and J calls; the authors' analysis was not used. The sample lists around 35,000 clones, approximately 18% seen once, with 5.5% to 7% in the top ten. This clone has at least ten counts. The sample has other DNA sequences that encode this CDR3 too. Trimming pared 0 bases from V and 9 bases from J, leaving 12 bases between. This CDR3 comprises 13 residues. Germline values: CDR1 DFQATT, CDR2 SNEGSKA (reference sequence). There were no patients who had received any treatment before thyroid surgery.

The TCR comes from a male donor with papillary thyroid cancer or a benign thyroid nodule (not recorded which). Some clones in this sample may be carry-over from other donors' samples. This chain uses TRBV20-1 with TRBJ1-5; D perhaps matches TRBD1 (5 bases). Material: blood. CDR3 nucleotides: TGCAGTGCTAGAGATCGTACCGGGGGGCCCCAGCATTTT. This codes for CSARDRTGGPQHF.